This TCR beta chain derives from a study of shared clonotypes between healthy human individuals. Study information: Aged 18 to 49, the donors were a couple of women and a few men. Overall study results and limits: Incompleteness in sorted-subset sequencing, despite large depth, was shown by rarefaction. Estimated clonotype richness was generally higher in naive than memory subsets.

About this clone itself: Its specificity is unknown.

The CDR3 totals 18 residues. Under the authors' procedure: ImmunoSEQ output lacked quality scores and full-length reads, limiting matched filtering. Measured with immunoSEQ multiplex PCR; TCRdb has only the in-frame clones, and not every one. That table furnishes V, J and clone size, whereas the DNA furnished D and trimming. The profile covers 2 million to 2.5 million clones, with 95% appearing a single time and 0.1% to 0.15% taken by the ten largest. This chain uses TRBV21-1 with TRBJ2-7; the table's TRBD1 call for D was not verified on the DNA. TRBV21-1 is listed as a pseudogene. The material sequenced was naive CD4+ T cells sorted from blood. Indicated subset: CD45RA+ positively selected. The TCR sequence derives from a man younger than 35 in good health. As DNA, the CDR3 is TGTGCCAGCAGCAAATGCGACACGAGACAGGGGGAGAAGTACGAGCAGTACTTC. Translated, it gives CASSKCDTRQGEKYEQYF.